A selection of T cell receptor beta chains follows, all from one sample in a study of shared clonotypes between healthy human individuals. The repertoire was sequenced with immunoSEQ multiplex PCR; TCRdb's copy has only in-frame clones and lacks some. Of about 490,000 clones in the sample, 81% were seen once. Sequences were obtained from PBMCs. The receptors stem from a woman between 40 and 50 years old in good health. Some clones in this sample may be carry-over from other donors' samples. The CDR3 runs from the conserved cysteine through the conserved F or W. The D gene is left open where the match is weak. The size entry is marked missing in some rows and otherwise reads once, few, many or a size class.

size	V	J	D	DNA	CDR3
NA	TRBV7-2	TRBJ2-3	TRBD2	TGTGCCAGCAGCGCCCGACTAGCGGGGTCCACAGATACGCAGTATTTT	CASSARLAGSTDTQYF
NA	TRBV28	TRBJ1-3	TRBD1	TGTGCCAGCGGGAACTTTATGGACAGGGGGCTTAGAAACACCATATATTTT	CASGNFMDRGLRNTIYF
NA	TRBV5-6	TRBJ1-2	NA	TGTGCCAGCAGCTTGGAGGGACTGTCCTATGGCTACACCTTC	CASSLEGLSYGYTF
NA	TRBV9	TRBJ2-2	NA	TGTGCCAGCAGCGTAGCAGGGTATATCACCGGGGAGCTGTTTTTT	CASSVAGYITGELFF
many	TRBV4-1	TRBJ1-4	NA	TGCGCCAGCAGCTCACTGGTCCGGGCAACTAATGAAAAACTGTTTTTT	CASSSLVRATNEKLFF
many	TRBV27	TRBJ1-1	TRBD1	TGTGCCAGCAGTTTATATGAGGGGGCCGGGAACACTGAAGCTTTCTTT	CASSLYEGAGNTEAFF
NA	TRBV9	TRBJ2-1	NA	TGTGCCAGCAGCACAAGGGGGGATACTCACAATGAGCAGTTCTTC	CASSTRGDTHNEQFF
few	TRBV2	TRBJ2-3	TRBD2	TGTGCCAGCAGTGCTAGCGGGAGGGCCCATGGTGAGCAGTATTTT	CASSASGRAHGEQYF
NA	TRBV10-3	TRBJ2-3	NA	TGTGCCATCAGTGATGGCGGCTATAGCACAGATACGCAGTATTTT	CAISDGGYSTDTQYF
NA	TRBV27	TRBJ2-7	TRBD1	TGTGCCAGCAGTTTATCCCGACAGGGTGGCGAGCAGTACTTC	CASSLSRQGGEQYF
NA	TRBV6-5	TRBJ2-7	TRBD1	TGTGCCAGCAGGCTACAGGGGGCCTACGAGCAGTACTTC	CASRLQGAYEQYF
NA	TRBV5-4	TRBJ1-2	NA	TGTGCCAGCAGCTTGCCGGGACCAGAATATGGCTACACCTTC	CASSLPGPEYGYTF
NA	TRBV5-1	TRBJ2-5	TRBD2	TGCGCCAGCAGCTTGGCGCCTAGCGGGAGCCAAGAGACCCAGTACTTC	CASSLAPSGSQETQYF
NA	TRBV7-8	TRBJ2-5	NA	TGTGCCAGCAGCTACCCTGGGTGGGAGGCAGAGACCCAGTACTTC	CASSYPGWEAETQYF
NA	TRBV6-1	TRBJ2-7	TRBD1	TGTACAAGCAGTGAGAGCGGGACAGGGGGTAACGAGCAGTACTTC	CTSSESGTGGNEQYF
NA	TRBV13	TRBJ2-3	TRBD1	TGTGCCAGCAGCTCAAGAGGACAGGGATCTACAGATACGCAGTATTTT	CASSSRGQGSTDTQYF
NA	TRBV4-3	TRBJ2-2	TRBD1	TGCGCCAGCAGCCAGGATAGGGACAGAGCGAACACCGGGGAGCTGTTTTTT	CASSQDRDRANTGELFF
NA	TRBV13	TRBJ1-1	TRBD1	TGTGCCAGCAGCTTAGGAGCAGGGGGAAGTACTGAAGCTTTCTTT	CASSLGAGGSTEAFF
NA	TRBV7-9	TRBJ2-3	NA	TGTGCCAGCAGCTTAGTGGTGGGGCCGTCAGATACGCAGTATTTT	CASSLVVGPSDTQYF
NA	TRBV18	TRBJ2-1	TRBD2	TGTGCCAGCTCACGAACACCGGGACTAGCGGGAGCAGAGCAGTTCTTC	CASSRTPGLAGAEQFF
many	TRBV6-1	TRBJ2-1	TRBD2	TGTGCCAGCAGTCAAGGACTAGCGTCCAATGAGCAGTTCTTC	CASSQGLASNEQFF
NA	TRBV9	TRBJ1-4	NA	TGTGCCAGCAGCGTCTGGGGGGGGACAACTAATGAAAAACTGTTTTTT	CASSVWGGTTNEKLFF
NA	TRBV28	TRBJ2-7	NA	TGTGCCAGCAGTTTAGGCGGGACCCCATTGGAGCAGTACTTC	CASSLGGTPLEQYF
NA	TRBV30	TRBJ1-1	NA	TGTGCCTGGAGTCCCCTGGGGCGAGGCACTGAAGCTTTCTTT	CAWSPLGRGTEAFF
NA	TRBV21-1	TRBJ2-7	NA	TGTGCCAGCAGCCGTCTCGAGGGCGAGCAGTACTTC	CASSRLEGEQYF
NA	TRBV2	TRBJ2-5	NA	TGTGCCAGCGGGCCCGCTAGAGGGGGAGAGACCCAGTACTTC	CASGPARGGETQYF
once	TRBV5-1	TRBJ2-5	TRBD2	TGCGCCAGCAGCTTGGTGGCGGGAGGGCCGCAAGAGACCCAGTACTTC	CASSLVAGGPQETQYF
NA	TRBV9	TRBJ2-3	NA	TGTGCCAGCAGCGTAGACTTGCGGGCTACAGATACGCAGTATTTT	CASSVDLRATDTQYF
NA	TRBV30	TRBJ2-5	TRBD2	TGTGCCTGGAGTGTAAGGGAGGGAGAGACCCAGTACTTC	CAWSVREGETQYF
many	TRBV14	TRBJ2-7	NA	TGTGCCAGCAGCCAAGGGGTCATTCCCTACGAGCAGTACTTC	CASSQGVIPYEQYF
few	TRBV10-3	TRBJ1-1	NA	TGTGCCATCAGTGATCTGGGGAGGAACACTGAAGCTTTCTTT	CAISDLGRNTEAFF
NA	TRBV9	TRBJ2-6	NA	TGTGCCAGCAGCGTAGCTGACAGTTCCTCTGGGGCCAACGTCCTGACTTTC	CASSVADSSSGANVLTF
NA	TRBV4-3	TRBJ1-5	TRBD1	TGCGCCAGCAGCCAAGAGCGACAGGGTTATCAGCCCCAGCATTTT	CASSQERQGYQPQHF
NA	TRBV10-3	TRBJ1-6	TRBD1	TGTGCCATCAGTGAATCGACAGGGAATTCACCCCTCCACTTT	CAISESTGNSPLHF
NA	TRBV28	TRBJ2-7	NA	TGTGCCAGCAGTCCGTTCCTCGGACAGTACGAGCAGTACTTC	CASSPFLGQYEQYF
NA	TRBV6-5	TRBJ2-7	NA	TGTGCCAGCAGTGCTCCCGGGACGTCCTTGGGCGAGCAGTACTTC	CASSAPGTSLGEQYF
NA	TRBV6-1	TRBJ2-1	TRBD2	TGTGCCAGCATCATAGCGGGAGGAACCTACAATGAGCAGTTCTTC	CASIIAGGTYNEQFF
NA	TRBV7-8	TRBJ2-3	TRBD2	TGTGCCAGCAGCCTCCCGAGGCACCGGGACTACCAATACACAGATACGCAGTATTTT	CASSLPRHRDYQYTDTQYF
NA	TRBV18	TRBJ1-1	NA	TGTGCCAGCTCACAAGAACTAGACAGTTTGGGGACTGAAGCTTTCTTT	CASSQELDSLGTEAFF
NA	TRBV11-2	TRBJ2-7	NA	TGTGCCAGCAGCTTACTCAGGGAAGACGAGCAGTACTTC	CASSLLREDEQYF
NA	TRBV28	TRBJ2-1	TRBD2	TGTGCCAGCAGTGTAGCGGGAGGGCAGTATGAGCAGTTCTTC	CASSVAGGQYEQFF
NA	TRBV5-1	TRBJ2-5	NA	TGCGCCAGCAGCCCCGAAGGGGCGGGAGAGACCCAGTACTTC	CASSPEGAGETQYF
NA	TRBV10-1	TRBJ2-1	NA	TGCGCCAGCAGGTTGGCCAGGTACAATGAGCAGTTCTTC	CASRLARYNEQFF
NA	TRBV13	TRBJ2-1	TRBD2	TGTGCCAGCAGCTTAGGTAGCGGGATAGCCTACAATGAGCAGTTCTTC	CASSLGSGIAYNEQFF
NA	TRBV30	TRBJ2-3	NA	TGTGCCTGGAGTCCCCAAGCGGAGGGCACAGATACGCAGTATTTT	CAWSPQAEGTDTQYF
NA	TRBV28	TRBJ2-3	NA	TGTGCCAGCAGTTTGTGGGGGAGTGGGGCAGATACGCAGTATTTT	CASSLWGSGADTQYF
NA	TRBV11-2	TRBJ1-1	NA	TGTGCCAGCAGTCGGACTGTGAACACTGAAGCTTCCTTT	CASSRTVNTEASF
NA	TRBV28	TRBJ1-3	NA	TGTGCCAGCAGTCCCCACGGGGCGGCCCGCCTTGGAAACACCATATATTTT	CASSPHGAARLGNTIYF
NA	TRBV19	TRBJ1-1	NA	TGTGCCAGTATCCGGGGTGCGAGCACTGAAGCTTTCTTT	CASIRGASTEAFF
NA	TRBV5-6	TRBJ2-1	NA	TGTGCCTCTGCGGCGAGCTCCTACAATGAGCAGTTCTTC	CASAASSYNEQFF
NA	TRBV9	TRBJ2-5	NA	TGTGCCAGCAGCGTTGGGGGCAAAGAGACCCAGTACTTC	CASSVGGKETQYF
NA	TRBV28	TRBJ2-7	TRBD1	TGTGCCAGCAGCACTTCAGACAGGGGCCACGAGCAGTACTTC	CASSTSDRGHEQYF
NA	TRBV14	TRBJ1-1	NA	TGTGCCAGCAGCCGCCATGGGGAGGGCACTGAAGCTTTCTTT	CASSRHGEGTEAFF
NA	TRBV18	TRBJ2-5	NA	TGTGCCAGCTCACCAAATCGGGAAGAGACCCAGTACTTC	CASSPNREETQYF
NA	TRBV10-3	TRBJ1-1	NA	TGTGCCATCAGTGAGCGCGGGGAGGGCACTGAAGCTTTCTTT	CAISERGEGTEAFF
NA	TRBV7-3	TRBJ1-2	NA	TGTGCCAGCAGCTTAACTGTGGGGGATGGCTACACCTTC	CASSLTVGDGYTF
NA	TRBV10-1	TRBJ1-1	NA	TGCGCCAGCAGTGCTTTAGGCGGCGGACGGTCTGAAGCTTTCTTT	CASSALGGGRSEAFF